This entry lists 3 T cell receptor beta chains sequenced from one sample in a study of T cell repertoires in cytomegalovirus infection. Each CDR3 protein is one row after TCRdb ran MiXCR on the reads. Found here are about 230,000 distinct CDR3 sequences, roughly 23% of them singletons; the top ten hold 18%. The sample consisted of CD8+ T cells from PBMCs. The receptors derive from a human donor in good health (CMV status not recorded). Some clones in this sample may be carry-over from other donors' samples.

This clonotype was counted a few times. The chain links TRBV20-1 to TRBJ1-5; D remains ambiguous. This CDR3 has 14 residues. The germline gives CDR1 DFQATT, CDR2 SNEGSKA (reference sequence). V was shortened by 4 bases and J by 3 bases, with 13 bases between the two germline ends. Written as DNA, the CDR3 is TGCAGTGCTATCCTCGAACACTCCAATCAGCCCCAGCATTTT. Protein product: CSAILEHSNQPQHF.

DNA of the CDR3: TGTGCCAGCAGTGAGAGGGGAGACGAGCAGTACTTC. Its translation: CASSERGDEQYF. The chain has TRBV2 and TRBJ2-7; perhaps D is TRBD1 or TRBD2 (5 bases each). Germline V gene data show CDR1 as SNHLY and CDR2 as FYNNEI. V was shortened by 3 bases and J by 5 bases, with 8 bases between the two germline ends. CDR3 length: 12 amino acids.

Worth noting for this clonotype: A much larger clone sits a single nucleotide away, making a read error possible. This chain uses TRBV7-6 with TRBJ2-1; 8 positions agree with TRBD1. The CDR3 has 16 residues. The germline V gene encodes CDR1 SGHVS and CDR2 FNYEAQ. CDR3 coding DNA: TGTGCCAGCAGCCCGACTGGACAGGGAGGATACAATGAGCAGGTCTTC. This encodes CASSPTGQGGYNEQVF.